One sample yielded the 25 T cell receptor beta chains listed below, sequenced in a study of blood T cells in healthy people across ages. A J-beta primer mix and a sample-barcoded 5' primer were used in a second PCR of roughly 7 to 12 cycles. TCRdb fed the 5' RACE reads into MiXCR, producing one record per CDR3 protein. The repertoire includes about 540,000 distinct CDR3 sequences, about 24% of them detected once, and roughly 9% sits in the top ten. The sample was also reused in another study, on T cells of mothers and their children.

Specimen: blood. The receptors shown here come from a boy younger than 18 in good health.

This clonotype was observed a few times. The chain carries TRBV4-1 and TRBJ2-7; 8 bases fit TRBD2. Losses at the gene ends were 6 bases for V and 2 bases for J; bases not matched to a gene: 9. The CDR3 runs to 15 residues. Germline V gene data show CDR1 as MGHRA and CDR2 as YSYEKL. Here the CDR3 reads CASRPGLEAPYEQYF. Here the CDR3 DNA reads TGCGCCAGCAGGCCGGGACTAGAAGCTCCCTACGAGCAGTACTTC.

This clonotype was seen a few times. V usage is TRBV5-4 and J usage is TRBJ2-5; TRBD2 is a possible D gene (5 bases). Trimming pared 5 bases from V and 5 bases from J, leaving 16 bases between. This CDR3 contains 14 residues. Germline V CDR1 and CDR2: SGHNT, YYREEE (reference sequence). The CDR3 is CASSEAGSGETQYF. The CDR3 nucleotides read TGTGCCAGCAGTGAGGCAGGCTCGGGGGAGACCCAGTACTTC.

This clonotype was seen once. V and J are TRBV5-5 and TRBJ1-1; D is perhaps TRBD1 (5 bases). In germline, CDR1 is SGHKS, CDR2 YYEKEE (reference sequence). The length of the CDR3 is 15 residues. V was pared by 4 bases and J by 4 bases, with 17 bases between. The CDR3 DNA reads TGTGCCAGCAGCCAGTGGGGGGGGATGATCACTGAAGCTTTCTTT. Translation gives CASSQWGGMITEAFF. The complete variable domain, with remaining parts taken from reference TRBV5-5 and TRBJ1-1, reads DAGVTQSPTHLIKTRGQQVTLRCSPISGHKSVSWYQQVLGQGPQFIFQYYEKEERGRGNFPDRFSARQFPNYSSELNVNALLLGDSALYLCASSQWGGMITEAFFGQGTRLTVV.

This sequence joins TRBV20-1 and TRBJ2-5; no clear D gene. The length of the CDR3 is 14 residues. Germline V gene data show CDR1 as DFQATT and CDR2 as SNEGSKA (reference sequence). Trimming left V 6 bases short and J 2 bases short, with 16 bases between. The CDR3 coding sequence is TGCAGTGCACCAAGAACGGTTGAACAAGAGACCCAGTACTTC. Residues: CSAPRTVEQETQYF.

The rearrangement joins TRBV7-9 to TRBJ2-1; D is undetermined. Germline values: CDR1 SEHNR, CDR2 FQNEAQ (reference sequence). V was cut by 0 bases and J by 9 bases, with 21 bases left in between. The CDR3 loop spans 17 amino acids. The CDR3 loop reads CASSLAAVGSSHSEQFF. CDR3 in DNA: TGTGCCAGCAGCTTAGCTGCGGTGGGGTCCTCACATAGTGAGCAGTTCTTC.

The V call is TRBV29-1, the J call TRBJ2-5, with D perhaps matching TRBD2 (5 bases). The end of the DNA is better explained by TRBJ2-7, so the J call may be wrong. This CDR3 has 13 amino acids. CDR1 and CDR2 (germline): SQVTM, ANQGSEA. This CDR3 is CSVRERPPHEQYF. The CDR3 DNA reads TGCAGCGTTAGGGAGAGGCCGCCCCACGAGCAGTACTTC.

As to this clonotype: The junction does not match germline at one end; this may be a read error. CDR3 nucleotides: TGTGCCAGCAGTGATAACGACCATGCCCCCCCCAAGCAGTCCTTC. Translating gives CASSDNDHAPPKQSF. The chain combines TRBV7-9 with TRBJ2-5; unclear D gene. CDR3 length equals 15 residues. The V gene's germline CDR1 is SEHNR and CDR2 FQNEAQ (reference sequence).

This clonotype was counted only a few times. Its ends do not fully match the called genes, so a read error is possible. This CDR3 is CAGSQDLGTAPYEQYF. DNA of the CDR3: TGCGCCGGCAGCCAAGATCTTGGGACAGCCCCCTACGAGCAGTACTTC. V and J are TRBV4-1 and TRBJ2-5; 7 bases fit TRBD1. The tail of the sequence fits TRBJ2-7 better, so the J call may be wrong. Germline lookup yields CDR1 MGHRA and CDR2 YSYEKL. This CDR3 has 16 residues.

This clonotype was seen a handful of times. The V call is TRBV28, the J call TRBJ2-7; no reliable D call. Germline assignment: CDR1 MDHEN and CDR2 SYDVKM. V lost 5 bases and J lost 0, with 14 bases in between. The CDR3 spans 15 residues. This chain's CDR3 is CASSPSTGLSYEQYF. CDR3 in DNA: TGTGCCAGCAGTCCCAGTACCGGTCTCTCCTACGAGCAGTACTTC.

CDR3 DNA: TGTGCCAGCCTCGGGACAGCCACTGGTTTAGAAGAGACCCAGTACTTC. Translating it yields CASLGTATGLEETQYF. The chain has TRBV28 and TRBJ2-5; the match to TRBD1 covers 7 bases. V was pared by 8 bases and J by 3 bases, with 15 bases of the junction left unmatched. The CDR3 consists of 16 residues. The V gene's germline CDR1 is MDHEN and CDR2 SYDVKM.

V usage is TRBV20-1 and J usage is TRBJ2-1; the match to TRBD2 covers 12 bases. The CDR3 has 17 residues. Germline V gives CDR1 DFQATT, CDR2 SNEGSKA (reference sequence). Losses at the gene ends were 3 bases for V and 5 bases for J; bases not matched to a gene: 11. CDR3 sequence reads: CSASGPRGLAGNNEQFF. CDR3 nucleotides: TGCAGTGCTAGTGGTCCGCGCGGACTAGCGGGAAACAATGAGCAGTTCTTC.

The chain has TRBV5-1 and TRBJ2-1; 8 nucleotides agree with TRBD2. The CDR3 runs to 19 residues. CDR1 is SGHRS, CDR2 YFSETQ, per germline. After removal of 4 bases from V and 2 bases from J, the junction contained 17 bases not matched to a gene. DNA of the CDR3: TGCGCCAGCAGCCCGGGAACAATAGCGGGAAAGAGCGCCTACAATGAGCAGTTCTTC. It translates to CASSPGTIAGKSAYNEQFF.

The J gene is TRBJ2-5, the V gene TRBV29-1; 10 bases align to TRBD2. Germline CDR1 reads SQVTM; CDR2 reads ANQGSEA. This CDR3 region has 18 residues. The trim removed 0 bases at V and 3 bases at J, leaving 13 bases unmatched. CDR3 residues: CSVEDSPWLAGAEETQYF. DNA for the CDR3: TGCAGCGTTGAAGATTCGCCTTGGCTAGCGGGAGCTGAAGAGACCCAGTACTTC.

The V call is TRBV30, the J call TRBJ2-5; no definite D call. The germline gives CDR1 GTSNPN, CDR2 SVGIG (reference sequence). V was pared by 2 bases and J by 2 bases, with 15 bases between. This CDR3 region has 15 residues. CDR3 amino acids: CAWSPPSRLQETQYF. The CDR3 DNA follows: TGTGCCTGGAGTCCCCCCTCTAGGCTGCAAGAGACCCAGTACTTC.

The sample holds a few counts of this clonotype. The V call is TRBV7-2, the J call TRBJ2-7; D gene uncertain. Trimming removed 5 bases from V and 0 bases from J, with 14 bases in between. The CDR3 runs 15 residues. Germline loops: CDR1 SGHTA, CDR2 FQGNSA. The CDR3 protein is CASSRRLSSSYEQYF. The DNA of the CDR3 is TGTGCCAGCAGCAGGAGACTTTCGAGCTCCTACGAGCAGTACTTC.

This clonotype was picked up many times. The rearrangement uses TRBV6-4 and TRBJ1-1; 8 bases align to TRBD1. The CDR3 spans 13 residues. The V and J ends lost 3 bases and 7 bases, in that order; junction bases with no gene match: 4. Germline loops: CDR1 MRHNA, CDR2 SNTAGT. The DNA of the CDR3 is TGTGCCAGCAGTGAGTCCGGACAGGGTGAAGCTTTCTTT. Its protein is CASSESGQGEAFF.

This clonotype was picked up a small number of times. The chain carries TRBV5-4 and TRBJ2-1; D might be TRBD2 (11 bases). The CDR3 has 15 residues. Germline V gene lookup returns CDR1 SGHNT and CDR2 YYREEE (reference sequence). V was trimmed by 3 bases and J by 12 bases, leaving 22 bases between them. For the CDR3, the DNA is TGTGCCAGCAGCTCCGATAGCGGGAGGGACAGGGGGCAGTTCTTC. As protein: CASSSDSGRDRGQFF. Looking up the rest from reference TRBV5-4 and TRBJ2-1 gives the full variable domain: ETGVTQSPTHLIKTRGQQVTLRCSSQSGHNTVSWYQQALGQGPQFIFQYYREEENGRGNFPPRFSGLQFPNYSSELNVNALELDDSALYLCASSSDSGRDRGQFFGPGTRLTVL.

This chain joins TRBV4-3 and TRBJ1-4; 7 nucleotides line up with TRBD1. After removal of 1 base from V and 0 bases from J, the junction contained 5 bases not matched to a gene. CDR1 and CDR2 from the germline V gene are LGHNA and YSLEER. This CDR3 comprises 17 residues. The CDR3: CASSQAYQGATNEKLFF. DNA of the CDR3: TGCGCCAGCAGCCAAGCTTATCAGGGGGCAACTAATGAAAAACTGTTTTTT.

The gene calls are TRBV3-1 and TRBJ2-3; D possibly corresponds to TRBD2 (6 bases). Germline CDR1 is LGHDT and CDR2 is YNNKEL (reference sequence). The CDR3 runs to 14 residues. Trimming pared 7 bases from V and 1 base from J, leaving 12 bases between. The CDR3 DNA follows: TGTGCCAGCACCTTGGGAGGTGGCACAGATACGCAGTATTTT. Its translation is CASTLGGGTDTQYF.

This clonotype was counted between two and nine times. The chain uses TRBV24-1 and TRBJ2-2; 10 bases match TRBD2. CDR1 is KGHDR and CDR2 is SFDVKD in the germline V gene. The CDR3 covers 13 residues. The J segment lost 4 bases and the V segment lost 8 bases, leaving 0 bases of the junction unmatched. As DNA, the CDR3 is TGTGCCACCACTAGCGGGAGCACCGGGGAGCTGTTTTTT. It encodes CATTSGSTGELFF.

The chain is built from TRBV2 and TRBJ1-5; no clear D gene. V was clipped by 1 base and J by 2 bases, with 9 bases between them. The CDR3 is made up of 15 amino acids. Per germline, CDR1 SNHLY and CDR2 FYNNEI. The CDR3 reads CASSEGNSGNQPQHF. CDR3 nucleotide sequence: TGTGCCAGCAGTGAAGGGAACTCAGGCAATCAGCCCCAGCATTTT.

The genes are TRBV14 and TRBJ2-1, with 13 nucleotides matching TRBD2. CDR1 SGHDN and CDR2 FVKESK come from the germline V gene. The CDR3 consists of 15 residues. With V trimmed by 5 bases and J by 8 bases, 6 bases remained unmatched. Here the CDR3 reads CASSKLAGGPHEQFF. CDR3 in DNA: TGTGCCAGCAGCAAACTAGCGGGAGGGCCACATGAGCAGTTCTTC.

The rearrangement links TRBV20-1 to TRBJ2-1; TRBD2 aligns across 12 bases. Losses at the gene ends were 4 bases for V and 2 bases for J; bases not matched to a gene: 9. From germline, CDR1 is DFQATT and CDR2 SNEGSKA (reference sequence). The CDR3 runs to 17 residues. CDR3 sequence reads: CSAIKTSGSGTYNEQFF. The CDR3 coding sequence is TGCAGTGCTATAAAGACTAGCGGGAGTGGAACCTACAATGAGCAGTTCTTC.

The J gene is TRBJ2-1, the V gene TRBV27, with 10 bases aligning to TRBD2. This CDR3 comprises 17 residues. Per germline, CDR1 MNHEY and CDR2 SMNVEV (reference sequence). J lost 3 bases, V lost 1 base, and 6 bases had no gene match. The chain's CDR3 is CASSLYPGLADYNEQFF. CDR3 sequence (DNA): TGTGCCAGCAGTTTATACCCCGGACTAGCGGACTACAATGAGCAGTTCTTC.

The J gene is TRBJ2-1, the V gene TRBV6-2 or TRBV6-3, with 14 bases lining up with TRBD2. Per the germline V gene, CDR1 is MNHEY and CDR2 is SVGEGT. The junction had 7 bases not matched to a gene; V was cut back by 6 bases and J by 3 bases. The CDR3 covers 17 residues. The CDR3 DNA follows: TGTGCCAGCAGGGGACTAGCGGGGGCCTCAATCTACAATGAGCAGTTCTTC. Its protein is CASRGLAGASIYNEQFF.